This T cell receptor (beta chain) is drawn from a study of T cells expressing NK-cell markers. The study, taken as a whole, reports: In a handful of donors, dominant clonotypes made up roughly 25-60.1% of CD3+CD56-NKG2C+ cells. About 1.0-7.0% of CD8+ T cells in about six donors belonged to dominant NKG2C+ clonotypes. Uncertainty persisted over the HCMV specificity of expanded NKG2C+ T cell clones.

Of note for this clonotype: Antigen specificity is unknown.

The CDR3 contains 15 residues. Germline V lookup: CDR1 SNHLY, CDR2 FYNNEI. The cDNA for TCR beta came from 5'RACE template switching with UMIs. TCRdb reprocessed the 5' RACE reads; each CDR3 protein has one entry and no DNA is given. The sample has some 150,000 distinct CDR3 sequences. Sequenced input: blood T cells: a sorted CD56 or NKG2C T cell subset, CD4+ or CD8+ T cells, or bulk PBMC T cells (not recorded which). The sequence was obtained from a woman aged 45-65 years in good health. The chain uses TRBV2 and TRBJ2-2; the TRBD1 assignment by TCRdb is unverifiable without DNA. CDR3 region: CASSKTGENTGELFF.